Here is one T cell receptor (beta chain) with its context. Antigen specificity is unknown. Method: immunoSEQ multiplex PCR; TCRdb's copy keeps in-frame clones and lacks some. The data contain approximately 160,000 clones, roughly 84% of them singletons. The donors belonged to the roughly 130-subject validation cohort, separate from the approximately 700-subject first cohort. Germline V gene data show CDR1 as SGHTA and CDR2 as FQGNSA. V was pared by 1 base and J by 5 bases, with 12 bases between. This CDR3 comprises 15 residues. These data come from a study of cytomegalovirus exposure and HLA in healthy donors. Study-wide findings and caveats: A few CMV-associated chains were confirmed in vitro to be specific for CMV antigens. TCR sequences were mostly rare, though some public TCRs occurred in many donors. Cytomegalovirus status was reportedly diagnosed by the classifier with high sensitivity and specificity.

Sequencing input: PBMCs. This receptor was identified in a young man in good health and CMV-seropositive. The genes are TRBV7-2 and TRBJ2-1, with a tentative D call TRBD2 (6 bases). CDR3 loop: CASSLVGDWNNEQFF. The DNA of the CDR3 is TGTGCCAGCAGCTTAGTAGGGGACTGGAACAATGAGCAGTTCTTC.